One sample yielded the 29 T cell receptor beta chains listed below, sequenced in a study of naive and memory T cell subsets. Two oligonucleotides, mixed equimolar, formed the beta constant-region primer covering TRBC1 and TRBC2. One entry per CDR3 protein results from TCRdb running MiXCR on the UMI-ligation and nested PCR reads. The repertoire holds tens of thousands of distinct CDR3 sequences, with 10% to 15% as singletons. Sequenced input: central memory CD4+ T cells from blood. Receptor source: a human donor in good health.

This clonotype has more than one count but fewer than ten. The gene calls are TRBV3-1 and TRBJ2-7; D gene ambiguous. Germline values: CDR1 LGHDT, CDR2 YNNKEL (reference sequence). V dropped 0 bases and J dropped 2 bases, with 14 bases sitting between them. The CDR3 is made up of 16 amino acids. In nucleotides, the CDR3 is TGTGCCAGCAGCCAAGACTTGATCGGTCGGCCCTACGAGCAGTACTTC. Translation: CASSQDLIGRPYEQYF.

A few counts support this clonotype. The rearrangement joins TRBV20-1 to TRBJ2-5; 8 positions match TRBD2. The CDR3 extends over 15 amino acids. CDR1 is DFQATT and CDR2 is SNEGSKA in the germline V gene (reference sequence). The V gene end was trimmed by 0 bases and the J gene end by 5 bases; junction bases not matched to a gene: 8. CDR3 bases: TGCAGTGCTAGAGATGCAGCGGGAGCGGGCGAGACCCAGTACTTC. Its protein product is CSARDAAGAGETQYF.

This clonotype was seen at least ten times. The rearrangement links TRBV20-1 to TRBJ2-2, with unresolved D. Trimming pared 5 bases from V and 3 bases from J, leaving 19 bases between. The length of the CDR3 is 16 residues. The V gene's germline CDR1 is DFQATT and CDR2 SNEGSKA (reference sequence). CDR3 protein: CSAPKMGSTDTGELFF. The CDR3 bases are TGCAGTGCTCCGAAAATGGGCTCTACCGACACCGGGGAGCTGTTTTTT.

This clonotype turned up a few times. V gene TRBV20-1 combines with J gene TRBJ2-7; the D gene is possibly TRBD2 (7 bases). The CDR3 runs 15 residues. Trimming stripped 6 bases from V and 5 bases from J, with 23 bases between. Germline CDR1 DFQATT, CDR2 SNEGSKA (reference sequence). Here the CDR3 DNA reads TGCAGTGCGAGGGACATTAGCGGGTATCTCAACGAGCAGTACTTC. This encodes CSARDISGYLNEQYF.

A note on this clonotype: Given a much more abundant clone one base away, this may be a read error. This sequence joins TRBV30 and TRBJ2-2; 9 bases align to TRBD1. From germline, CDR1 is GTSNPN and CDR2 SVGIG (reference sequence). The trim removed 8 bases at V and 4 bases at J, leaving 8 bases unmatched. The CDR3 length is 14 residues. The CDR3 nucleotides read TGTGCCCTCCAGGGACAGGGACGCACCGGGGAGCTGTTTTTT. It translates to CALQGQGRTGELFF.

J is TRBJ1-1 and V is TRBV7-9; possible D gene TRBD1, 5 bases. Germline CDR1 is SEHNR and CDR2 is FQNEAQ (reference sequence). The CDR3 contains 14 residues. Trimming removed 4 bases at V and 4 bases at J, with 13 bases between. CDR3 nucleotide sequence: TGTGCCAGCAGCTCAAACTACAGGCGCACTGAAGCTTTCTTT. It is translated as CASSSNYRRTEAFF.

V usage is TRBV7-2 and J usage is TRBJ2-5, with 7 bases that match TRBD1. Trimming took 5 bases from V and 1 from J; bases not matched to a gene: 4. The germline gives CDR1 SGHTA, CDR2 FQGNSA. There are 14 residues in the CDR3. The CDR3 DNA sequence: TGTGCCAGCAGCGCGGACAGGTCCCAAGAGACCCAGTACTTC. Translation gives CASSADRSQETQYF. Combining the CDR3 with reference TRBV7-2 and TRBJ2-5 gives the whole variable domain GAGVSQSPSNKVTEKGKDVELRCDPISGHTALYWYRQSLGQGLEFLIYFQGNSAPDKSGLPSDRFSAERTGGSVSTLTIQRTQQEDSAVYLCASSADRSQETQYFGPGTRLLVL.

Ten or more counts support this clonotype. The CDR3 DNA reads TGTGCCAGCAGGCCAGGCCAGGCTCGTCGCTTTCGGGTCGGGGAGCTGTTTTTT. Its protein product is CASRPGQARRFRVGELFF. The chain carries TRBV12-3 or TRBV12-4 and TRBJ2-2; no reliable D call. Trimming pared 6 bases from V and 7 bases from J, leaving 27 bases between. The CDR3 is made up of 18 amino acids.

This clonotype was seen a few times. The chain employs TRBV20-1 and TRBJ2-7; no clear D gene. CDR1 and CDR2 (germline): DFQATT, SNEGSKA (reference sequence). Between the trimmed V and J ends, which lost 6 bases and 0 bases, there was a span of 18 bases. The CDR3 consists of 15 residues. CDR3 DNA sequence: TGCAGTGCCCCCCCCGCCGGAGAGAGCTCCTACGAGCAGTACTTC. Its protein product is CSAPPAGESSYEQYF.

This clonotype was observed a handful of times. V and J are TRBV7-2 and TRBJ1-6, with D uncertain. The germline V gene encodes CDR1 SGHTA and CDR2 FQGNSA. V lost 2 bases and J lost 6, with 8 bases in between. The CDR3 runs to 14 residues. The DNA of the CDR3 is TGTGCCAGCAGCTTACTCCGAAGTAATTCACCCCTCCACTTT. Translating gives CASSLLRSNSPLHF.

This clonotype appeared many times. This rearrangement joins TRBV11-2 to TRBJ2-3; 8 nucleotides line up with TRBD2. Germline lookup yields CDR1 SGHAT and CDR2 FQNNGV. The V and J ends lost 1 base and 6 bases, in that order; junction bases with no gene match: 12. CDR3 length equals 17 residues. Here the CDR3 DNA reads TGTGCCAGCAGCTTAGCTATGTCGGCGGGAGGCTGGGATACGCAGTATTTT. It yields the protein CASSLAMSAGGWDTQYF. Full variable domain (outside the CDR3, taken from reference TRBV11-2 and TRBJ2-3): EAGVAQSPRYKIIEKRQSVAFWCNPISGHATLYWYQQILGQGPKLLIQFQNNGVVDDSQLPKDRFSAERLKGVDSTLKIQPAKLEDSAVYLCASSLAMSAGGWDTQYFGPGTRLTVL.

This clonotype occurred many times. This chain uses TRBV10-3 with TRBJ1-5, with D tentatively TRBD1 (6 bases). Germline CDR1 and CDR2: ENHRY and SYGVKD. Trimming cost V 0 bases and J 5 bases, with 8 bases left between them. This CDR3 is built from 14 residues. The CDR3 coding sequence is TGTGCCATCAGTGAGTCCAGGGGTGATCAGCCCCAGCATTTT. It encodes CAISESRGDQPQHF.

This rearrangement joins TRBV7-9 to TRBJ2-7; TRBD1 aligns across 9 bases. CDR1 and CDR2 from the germline V gene are SEHNR and FQNEAQ (reference sequence). The ends lost 5 bases at V and 10 bases at J; junction bases unmatched: 6. This CDR3 spans 12 amino acids. The CDR3 nucleotides are TGTGCCAGCAGCCCCGGGACAGGGTACCAGTACTTC. Amino acids: CASSPGTGYQYF.

The sample holds a few counts of this clonotype. This sequence joins TRBV11-2 and TRBJ2-7; possible D gene TRBD2, 7 bases. Trimming removed 5 bases from V and 5 bases from J, with 16 bases in between. The CDR3 is made up of 14 amino acids. Germline CDR1 and CDR2: SGHAT and FQNNGV. The CDR3 protein is CASSPGGGSHEQYF. The CDR3 nucleotides are TGTGCCAGCAGCCCTGGGGGCGGGAGCCACGAGCAGTACTTC.

V and J are TRBV5-5 and TRBJ1-3; possible D gene TRBD1, 5 bases. Germline V gene data show CDR1 as SGHKS and CDR2 as YYEKEE (reference sequence). V lost 4 bases and J lost 0, with 14 bases in between. The CDR3 sequence is 16 residues long. The CDR3, as DNA: TGTGCCAGCAGCCCCTTCACAGGCCTCTCTGGAAACACCATATATTTT. It encodes CASSPFTGLSGNTIYF.

The V gene is TRBV10-3, the J gene TRBJ2-3, with D tentatively TRBD1 (6 bases). The germline V gene has CDR1 ENHRY and CDR2 SYGVKD. This CDR3 is built from 13 residues. V was shortened by 6 bases and J by 2 bases, with 9 bases between the two germline ends. The CDR3 sequence: CAISGTFTDTQYF. CDR3 DNA sequence: TGTGCCATCAGCGGGACATTCACAGATACGCAGTATTTT.

This chain links TRBV20-1 with TRBJ2-6, with TRBD1 as a possible D gene (6 bases). CDR1 and CDR2 from the germline V gene are DFQATT and SNEGSKA (reference sequence). The CDR3 length is 15 residues. The germline V and J ends were trimmed by 6 bases and 3 bases, with 15 bases remaining between them. DNA of the CDR3: TGCAGTGCCACGGTCTGGGGGCTTGGGGCCAACGTCCTGACTTTC. Protein: CSATVWGLGANVLTF.

The V gene is TRBV20-1, the J gene TRBJ2-1, with D possibly being TRBD1 or TRBD2 (5 bases each). The CDR3 length is 15 residues. Germline V gene lookup returns CDR1 DFQATT and CDR2 SNEGSKA (reference sequence). Trimming left V 0 bases short and J 2 bases short, with 11 bases between. This CDR3 is CSARDTRGTYNEQFF. The CDR3 nucleotides read TGCAGTGCTAGAGATACTAGGGGAACCTACAATGAGCAGTTCTTC.

The chain employs TRBV30 and TRBJ1-5; D perhaps matches TRBD1 (5 bases). Trimming pared 3 bases from V and 6 bases from J, leaving 12 bases between. CDR3 length: 13 residues. Germline loops: CDR1 GTSNPN, CDR2 SVGIG (reference sequence). CDR3 loop: CAWSQGNGQPQHF. Here the CDR3 DNA reads TGTGCCTGGAGCCAGGGTAACGGTCAGCCCCAGCATTTT.

This clonotype was recorded a few times. CDR3 coding DNA: TGTGCCAGCAGCTTAGCGAGGTCTGGACGGGAGAAAGAGACCCAGTACTTC. Translation gives CASSLARSGREKETQYF. V and J are TRBV7-9 and TRBJ2-5; maybe TRBD2 (6 bases). V dropped 0 bases and J dropped 3 bases, with 17 bases sitting between them. Germline V gene lookup returns CDR1 SEHNR and CDR2 FQNEAQ (reference sequence). The CDR3 runs to 17 residues.

This clonotype occurred a few times. This chain joins TRBV2 and TRBJ2-7, with 13 bases identical to TRBD2. The CDR3 loop spans 14 amino acids. J was trimmed by 1 base and V by 7 bases; bases with no gene match: 1. The germline V gene encodes CDR1 SNHLY and CDR2 FYNNEI. The DNA for the CDR3 is TGTGCCAGCAAGGGACTAGCGGGGTCCTACGAGCAGTACTTC. Its translation is CASKGLAGSYEQYF.

This chain links TRBV20-1 with TRBJ2-1; 14 nucleotides match TRBD2. The CDR3 is 16 amino acids. Unmatched junction bases numbered 0, after V lost 0 bases and J lost 2 bases. CDR1 is DFQATT, CDR2 SNEGSKA, per germline (reference sequence). The CDR3 coding sequence is TGCAGTGCTAGAGAGACTAGCGGGAGGGCCTACAATGAGCAGTTCTTC. Amino acids: CSARETSGRAYNEQFF.

This chain uses TRBV28 with TRBJ2-7; D is unresolved. The CDR3 length is 13 residues. V lost 3 bases and J 2 bases, leaving 8 bases between the germline ends. Germline V gene sequence: CDR1 MDHEN, CDR2 SYDVKM. CDR3 nucleotides: TGTGCCAGCAGTTTGGGCCGGGCCTACGAGCAGTACTTC. Its translation is CASSLGRAYEQYF.

This rearrangement joins TRBV29-1 to TRBJ1-2; weak D call: TRBD1 (6 bases). V gave up 7 bases and J gave up 1 base, with 13 bases separating them. The germline gives CDR1 SQVTM, CDR2 ANQGSEA. The CDR3 spans 13 residues. CDR3 bases: TGCAGCGGAGATACAGGGTATAACTATGGCTACACCTTC. Its translation is CSGDTGYNYGYTF.

The chain joins TRBV28 to TRBJ2-1; 8 nucleotides match TRBD2. The germline CDR1 and CDR2 sequences are MDHEN and SYDVKM. V dropped 9 bases and J dropped 3; count of bases not matched to a gene: 7. The length of the CDR3 is 14 residues. The CDR3 DNA follows: TGTGCCAGTACCAGCGGGAGATGCTACAATGAGCAGTTCTTC. Its translation is CASTSGRCYNEQFF.

This clonotype was recorded a few times. V is TRBV29-1 and J is TRBJ1-1, with 8 bases identical to TRBD1. V was clipped by 5 bases and J by 0 bases; unmatched bases: 11. Germline V gene data show CDR1 as SQVTM and CDR2 as ANQGSEA. The CDR3 has 16 amino acids. In DNA form, the CDR3 reads TGCAGCGTTCCCCCGCGACAGGGGTTCATGAACACTGAAGCTTTCTTT. Protein product: CSVPPRQGFMNTEAFF.

The rearrangement links TRBV6-5 to TRBJ2-1; 7 bases map to TRBD2. V was pared by 6 bases and J by 2 bases, with 4 bases of the junction left unmatched. Germline V gene data show CDR1 as MNHEY and CDR2 as SVGAGI. This CDR3 is built from 14 residues. CDR3 protein: CASRRLAAYNEQFF. CDR3 DNA sequence: TGTGCCAGCAGACGACTAGCAGCCTACAATGAGCAGTTCTTC.

This CDR3 is CASSQVAKSSGVFETQYF. The CDR3 nucleotides read TGTGCCAGCAGCCAGGTCGCGAAGAGTAGTGGGGTATTTGAAACGCAGTATTTT. The V call is TRBV7-3, the J call TRBJ2-3; D gene unclear. This CDR3 region has 18 residues. The V gene's germline CDR1 is SGHTA and CDR2 FQGTGA. V lost 5 bases and J lost 9, with 30 bases in between. Variable domain in full (rest from reference TRBV7-3 and TRBJ2-3): GAGVSQTPSNKVTEKGKYVELRCDPISGHTALYWYRQSLGQGPEFLIYFQGTGAADDSGLPNDRFFAVRPEGSVSTLKIQRTERGDSAVYLCASSQVAKSSGVFETQYFGPGTRLTVL.

This clonotype was counted at least ten times. The chain is built from TRBV12-3 or TRBV12-4 and TRBJ2-5; 7 bases are a match to TRBD2. V lost 6 bases, J lost 5 bases, and 12 bases stayed unmatched. The CDR3 contains 15 residues. The DNA for the CDR3 is TGTGCCAGCAGGCCTGGTTCACTAGCGCGGGAGACCCAGTACTTC. Encoded protein: CASRPGSLARETQYF.